This T cell receptor beta chain was captured in a study of blood T cell repertoires in COVID-19. Whole-study context: Specimens from acute and convalescent COVID-19 originated in the United States, Italy and Spain. T cells, B-cell-depleted T cells, or PBMCs provided the cDNA or gDNA that served as material.

After removal of 0 bases from V and 2 bases from J, the junction contained 3 bases not matched to a gene. The V gene's germline CDR1 is SGHRS and CDR2 YFSETQ. This CDR3 is built from 15 residues. Seattle-derived patients entered the study during active infection and were followed longitudinally. In the original processing: Reference gene primer amplification yielded estimated nucleated cell counts. Profiling relied on immunoSEQ multiplex PCR, and the TCRdb table lists in-frame clones only, not all of them. The V and J calls and clone size are taken from that table; D and trimming were inferred from the DNA. The sample lists roughly 480,000 clones; approximately 89% were seen once.

The chain has TRBV5-1 and TRBJ1-2; 8 bases agree with TRBD1. What was sequenced was peripheral blood. This clonotype was sampled from a man younger than 35 with COVID-19, enrolled during active disease. CDR3 protein: CASSLAQGVNYGYTF. The CDR3 DNA reads as TGCGCCAGCAGCTTGGCACAGGGGGTAAACTATGGCTACACCTTC.